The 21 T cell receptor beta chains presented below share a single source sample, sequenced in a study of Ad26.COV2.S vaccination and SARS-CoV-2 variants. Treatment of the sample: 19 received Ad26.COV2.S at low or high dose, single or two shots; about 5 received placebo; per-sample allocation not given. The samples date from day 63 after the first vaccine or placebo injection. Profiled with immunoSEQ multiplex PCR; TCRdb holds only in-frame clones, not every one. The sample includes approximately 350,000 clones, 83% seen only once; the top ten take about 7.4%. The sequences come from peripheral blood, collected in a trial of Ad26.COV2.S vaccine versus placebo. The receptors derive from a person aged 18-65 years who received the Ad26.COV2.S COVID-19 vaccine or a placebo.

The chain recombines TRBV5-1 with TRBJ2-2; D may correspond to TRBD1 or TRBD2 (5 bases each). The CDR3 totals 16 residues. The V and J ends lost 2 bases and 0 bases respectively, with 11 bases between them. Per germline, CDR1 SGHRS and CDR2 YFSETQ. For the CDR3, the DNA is TGCGCCAGCAGCTTTTATCAGGGAGCGAACACCGGGGAGCTGTTTTTT. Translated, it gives CASSFYQGANTGELFF.

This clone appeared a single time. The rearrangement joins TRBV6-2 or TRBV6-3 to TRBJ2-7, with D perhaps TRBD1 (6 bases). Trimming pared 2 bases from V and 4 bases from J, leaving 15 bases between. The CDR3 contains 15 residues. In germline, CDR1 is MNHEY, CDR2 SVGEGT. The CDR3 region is CASSYPQGLRYEQYF. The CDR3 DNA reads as TGTGCCAGCAGTTACCCACAGGGCTTACGATACGAGCAGTACTTC.

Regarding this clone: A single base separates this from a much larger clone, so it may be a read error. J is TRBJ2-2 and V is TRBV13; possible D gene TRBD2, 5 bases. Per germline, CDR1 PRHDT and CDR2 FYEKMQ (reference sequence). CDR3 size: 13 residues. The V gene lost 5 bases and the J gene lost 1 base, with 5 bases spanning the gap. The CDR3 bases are TGTGCCAGCAGCCGGGAGAACACCGGGGAGCTGTTTTTT. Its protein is CASSRENTGELFF.

CDR3 sequence: CASSFRAAGGYGYTF. The CDR3 DNA reads TGTGCCAGCAGCTTTCGGGCGGCTGGGGGCTATGGCTACACCTTC. The chain has TRBV5-6 and TRBJ1-2, with D possibly TRBD1 on 5 matching bases. The germline V gene has CDR1 SGHDT and CDR2 YYEEEE. V lost 2 bases and J 4 bases, leaving 15 bases between the germline ends. The CDR3 covers 15 residues.

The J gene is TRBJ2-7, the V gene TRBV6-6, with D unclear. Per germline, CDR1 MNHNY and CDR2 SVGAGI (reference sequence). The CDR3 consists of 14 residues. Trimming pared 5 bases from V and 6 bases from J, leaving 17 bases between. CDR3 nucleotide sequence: TGTGCCAGCAGTCCGCCGTTAGTACTCCCCGAGCAGTACTTC. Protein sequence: CASSPPLVLPEQYF.

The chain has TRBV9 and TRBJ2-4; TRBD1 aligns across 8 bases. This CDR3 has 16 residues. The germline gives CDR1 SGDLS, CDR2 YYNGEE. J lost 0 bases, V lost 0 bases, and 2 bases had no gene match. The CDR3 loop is CASSVGTGLAKNIQYF. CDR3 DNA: TGTGCCAGCAGCGTAGGGACAGGGCTAGCCAAAAACATTCAGTACTTC.

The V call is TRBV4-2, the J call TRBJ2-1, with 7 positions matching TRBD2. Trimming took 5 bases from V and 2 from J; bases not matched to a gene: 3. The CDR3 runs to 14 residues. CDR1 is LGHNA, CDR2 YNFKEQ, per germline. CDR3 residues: CASSSGTTYNEQFF. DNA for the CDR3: TGTGCCAGCAGCTCCGGGACTACCTACAATGAGCAGTTCTTC.

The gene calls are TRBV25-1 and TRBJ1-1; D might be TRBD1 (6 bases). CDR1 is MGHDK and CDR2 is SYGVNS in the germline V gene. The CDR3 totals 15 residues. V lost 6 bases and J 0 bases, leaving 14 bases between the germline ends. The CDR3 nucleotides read TGTGCCAGCAGGGTGGGGGGCCGTATGAACACTGAAGCTTTCTTT. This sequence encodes CASRVGGRMNTEAFF. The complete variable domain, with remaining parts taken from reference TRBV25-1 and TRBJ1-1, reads EADIYQTPRYLVIGTGKKITLECSQTMGHDKMYWYQQDPGMELHLIHYSYGVNSTEKGDLSSESTVSRIRTEHFPLTLESARPSHTSQYLCASRVGGRMNTEAFFGQGTRLTVV.

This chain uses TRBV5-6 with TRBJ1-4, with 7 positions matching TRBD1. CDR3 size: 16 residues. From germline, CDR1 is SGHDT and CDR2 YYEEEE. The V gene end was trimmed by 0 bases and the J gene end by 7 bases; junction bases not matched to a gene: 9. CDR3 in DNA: TGTGCCAGCAGCTTGGGGTCGGGACAGTGGACTGAAAAACTGTTTTTT. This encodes CASSLGSGQWTEKLFF. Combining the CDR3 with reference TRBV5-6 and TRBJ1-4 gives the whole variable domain DAGVTQSPTHLIKTRGQQVTLRCSPKSGHDTVSWYQQALGQGPQFIFQYYEEEERQRGNFPDRFSGHQFPNYSSELNVNALLLGDSALYLCASSLGSGQWTEKLFFGSGTQLSVL.

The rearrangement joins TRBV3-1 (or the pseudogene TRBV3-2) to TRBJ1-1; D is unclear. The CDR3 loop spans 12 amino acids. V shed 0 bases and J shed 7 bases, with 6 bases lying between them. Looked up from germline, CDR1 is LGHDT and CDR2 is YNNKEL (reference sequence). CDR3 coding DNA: TGTGCCAGCAGCCAAGACGGCCTTGAAGCTTTCTTT. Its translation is CASSQDGLEAFF.

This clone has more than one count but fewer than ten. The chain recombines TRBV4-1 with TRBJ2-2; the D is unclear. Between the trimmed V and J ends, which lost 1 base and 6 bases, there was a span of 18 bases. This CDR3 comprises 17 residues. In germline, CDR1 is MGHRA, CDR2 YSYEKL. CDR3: CASSQGSLGRISGELFF. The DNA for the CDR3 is TGCGCCAGCAGCCAAGGATCCCTCGGCAGAATATCCGGGGAGCTGTTTTTT.

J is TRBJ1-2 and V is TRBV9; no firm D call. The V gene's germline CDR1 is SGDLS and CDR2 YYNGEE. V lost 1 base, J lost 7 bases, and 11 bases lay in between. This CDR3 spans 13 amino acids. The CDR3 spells CASSVQLGGGYTF. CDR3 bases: TGTGCCAGCAGCGTACAGTTAGGCGGTGGCTACACCTTC.

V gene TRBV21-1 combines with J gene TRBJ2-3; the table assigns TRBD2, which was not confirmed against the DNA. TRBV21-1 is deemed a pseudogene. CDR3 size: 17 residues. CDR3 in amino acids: CASSKSHSAYPGDTQYF. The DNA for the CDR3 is TGTGCCAGCAGCAAATCCCACTCGGCTTACCCGGGGGATACGCAGTATTTT.

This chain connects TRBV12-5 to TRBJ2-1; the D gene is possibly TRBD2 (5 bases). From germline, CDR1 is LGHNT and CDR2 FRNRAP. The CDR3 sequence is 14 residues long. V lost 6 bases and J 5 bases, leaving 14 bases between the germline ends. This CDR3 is CASGQSGPHNEQFF. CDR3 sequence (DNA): TGTGCTAGTGGCCAGAGCGGACCTCACAATGAGCAGTTCTTC.

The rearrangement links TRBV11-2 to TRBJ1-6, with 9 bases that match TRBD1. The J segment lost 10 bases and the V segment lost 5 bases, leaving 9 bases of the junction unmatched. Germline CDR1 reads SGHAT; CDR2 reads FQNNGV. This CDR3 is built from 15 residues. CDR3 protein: CASSQRGTGTSPLHF. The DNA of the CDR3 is TGTGCCAGCAGCCAAAGGGGGACAGGGACCTCACCCCTCCACTTT.

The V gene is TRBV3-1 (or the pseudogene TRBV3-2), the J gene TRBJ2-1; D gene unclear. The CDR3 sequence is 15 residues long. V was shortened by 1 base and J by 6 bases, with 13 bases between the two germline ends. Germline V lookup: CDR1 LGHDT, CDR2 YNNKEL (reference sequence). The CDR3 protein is CASSQGLTSPNEQFF. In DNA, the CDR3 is TGTGCCAGCAGCCAAGGGCTGACTTCTCCCAATGAGCAGTTCTTC.

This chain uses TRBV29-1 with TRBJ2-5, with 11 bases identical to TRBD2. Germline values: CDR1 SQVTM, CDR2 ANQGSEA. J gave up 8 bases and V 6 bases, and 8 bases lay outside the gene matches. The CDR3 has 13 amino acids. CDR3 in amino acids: CSVWTSGQGTQYF. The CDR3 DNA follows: TGCAGCGTATGGACTAGCGGGCAAGGTACCCAGTACTTC.

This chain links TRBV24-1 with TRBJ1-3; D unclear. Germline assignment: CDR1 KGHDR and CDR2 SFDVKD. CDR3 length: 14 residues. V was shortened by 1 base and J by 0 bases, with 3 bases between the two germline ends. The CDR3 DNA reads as TGTGCCACCAGTGATTTTACCTCTGGAAACACCATATATTTT. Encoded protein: CATSDFTSGNTIYF.

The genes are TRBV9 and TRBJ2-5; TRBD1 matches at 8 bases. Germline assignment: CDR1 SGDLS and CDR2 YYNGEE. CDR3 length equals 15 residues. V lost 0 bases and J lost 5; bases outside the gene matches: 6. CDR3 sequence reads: CASSVERDRWETQYF. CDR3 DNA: TGTGCCAGCAGCGTAGAGAGGGACAGGTGGGAGACCCAGTACTTC.

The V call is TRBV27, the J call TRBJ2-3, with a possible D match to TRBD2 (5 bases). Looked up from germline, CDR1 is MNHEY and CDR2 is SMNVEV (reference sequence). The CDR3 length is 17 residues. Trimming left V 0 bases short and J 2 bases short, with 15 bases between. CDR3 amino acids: CASSLSLDRGDTDTQYF. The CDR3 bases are TGTGCCAGCAGTTTATCCCTGGACCGGGGAGACACAGATACGCAGTATTTT.

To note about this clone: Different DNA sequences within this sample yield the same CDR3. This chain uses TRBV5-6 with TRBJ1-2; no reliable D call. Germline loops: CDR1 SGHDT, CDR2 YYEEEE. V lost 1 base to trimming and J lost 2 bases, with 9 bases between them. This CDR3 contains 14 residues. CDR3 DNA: TGTGCCAGCAGCTTGTGGGAGGCCAACTATGGCTACACCTTC. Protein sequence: CASSLWEANYGYTF.